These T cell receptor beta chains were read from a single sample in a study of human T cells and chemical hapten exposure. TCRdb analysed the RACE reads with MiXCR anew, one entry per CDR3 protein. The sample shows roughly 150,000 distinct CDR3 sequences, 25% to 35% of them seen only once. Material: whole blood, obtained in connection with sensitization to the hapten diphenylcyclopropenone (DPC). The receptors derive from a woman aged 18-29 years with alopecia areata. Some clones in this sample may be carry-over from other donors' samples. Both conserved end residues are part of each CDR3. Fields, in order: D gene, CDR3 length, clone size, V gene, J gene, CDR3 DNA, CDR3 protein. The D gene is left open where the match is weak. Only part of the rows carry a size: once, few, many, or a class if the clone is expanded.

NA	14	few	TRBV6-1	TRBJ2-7	TGTGCCAGCAGTGAAAGGGGGCAGGGGGGCGAGCAGTACTTC	CASSERGQGGEQYF
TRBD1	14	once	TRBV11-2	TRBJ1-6	TGTGCCAGCAGCCCCGACAGGGCGACGTCACCCCTCCACTTT	CASSPDRATSPLHF
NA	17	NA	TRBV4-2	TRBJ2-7	TGTGCCAGCAGCCAAGGAAGCGTCGAGCTCGTCCCCTACGAGCAGTACTTC	CASSQGSVELVPYEQYF
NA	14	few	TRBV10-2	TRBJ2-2	TGCGCCAGCAGTGAAACGGGTTACACCGGGGAGCTGTTTTTT	CASSETGYTGELFF
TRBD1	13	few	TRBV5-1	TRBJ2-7	TGCGCCAGCAGTCCCGGGACAGGGGAACAGCAGTACTTC	CASSPGTGEQQYF
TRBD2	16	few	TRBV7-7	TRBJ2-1	TGTGCCAGCAGCGCAAAACTAGCGGGAGGGTACAATGAGCAGTTCTTC	CASSAKLAGGYNEQFF
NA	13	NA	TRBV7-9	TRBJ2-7	TGTGCCAGCAGCTTAATCCCCATCTACGAGCAGTACTTC	CASSLIPIYEQYF
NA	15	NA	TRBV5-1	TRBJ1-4	TGCGCCAGCAGCTTGGTATCAAGTTCTAATGAAAAACTGTTTTTT	CASSLVSSSNEKLFF
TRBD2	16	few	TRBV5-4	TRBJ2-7	TGTGCCAGCAGCTTGGGGGGGGGTTCTACCTCCTACGAGCAGTACTTC	CASSLGGGSTSYEQYF
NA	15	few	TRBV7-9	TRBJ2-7	TGTGCCAGCAGCTTCCTCCCACAGAACTACTACGAGCAGTACTTC	CASSFLPQNYYEQYF
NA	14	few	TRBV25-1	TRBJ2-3	TGTGCCAGCAGTGAGCCAGATGACACAGATACGCAGTATTTT	CASSEPDDTDTQYF
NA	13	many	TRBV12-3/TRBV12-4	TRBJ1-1	TGTGCCAGCAGGCGAGAAGAGGGCACTGAAGCTTTCTTT	CASRREEGTEAFF
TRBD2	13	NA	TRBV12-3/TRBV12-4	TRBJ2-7	TGTGCCAGCAGTTTAAGCGGGGGCTACGAGCAGTACTTC	CASSLSGGYEQYF
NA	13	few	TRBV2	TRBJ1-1	TGTGCCAGCACACTTTTCTTACAGGAGGAAGCTTTCTTT	CASTLFLQEEAFF
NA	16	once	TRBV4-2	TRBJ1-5	TGTGCCAGCAGCCAAGATCAGTGGGCCAGCGAACAGCCCCAGCATTTT	CASSQDQWASEQPQHF
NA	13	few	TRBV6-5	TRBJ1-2	TGTGCCAGCAGTGCGCAGGATCAGTATGGCTACACCTTC	CASSAQDQYGYTF
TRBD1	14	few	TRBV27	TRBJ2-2	TGTGCCAGCAGGGGACAGGGTTATACCGGGGAGCTGTTTTTT	CASRGQGYTGELFF
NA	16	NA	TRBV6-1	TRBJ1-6	TGTGCCAGCAGTGAAGCGCTAAGGGTTGGGAATTCACCCCTCCACTTT	CASSEALRVGNSPLHF
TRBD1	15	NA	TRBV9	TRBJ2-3	TGTGCCAGCAGCGTAGGAGGGGGCGGCGCAGATACGCAGTATTTT	CASSVGGGGADTQYF
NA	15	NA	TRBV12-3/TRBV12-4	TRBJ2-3	TGTGCCAGCAGTTTAGCGCCGGGGGTCCCAGATACGCAGTATTTT	CASSLAPGVPDTQYF
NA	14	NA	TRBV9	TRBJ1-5	TGTGCCAGCAGCGTAGGGGGCGCCGATCAGCCCCAGCATTTT	CASSVGGADQPQHF
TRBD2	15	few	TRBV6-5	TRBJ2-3	TGTGCCAGCAGTCCTAGCGGGATAGGCACAGATACGCAGTATTTT	CASSPSGIGTDTQYF
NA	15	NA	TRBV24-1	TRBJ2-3	TGTGCCACCAGTGATTTGGGGGGAGGCACAGATACGCAGTATTTT	CATSDLGGGTDTQYF
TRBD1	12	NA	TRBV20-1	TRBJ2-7	TGCGGAGTCAGGACAGGGATCTACGAGCAGTACTTC	CGVRTGIYEQYF
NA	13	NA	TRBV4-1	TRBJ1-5	TGCGCCAGCAGCCAACACGGGGGCCAGCCCCAGCATTTT	CASSQHGGQPQHF
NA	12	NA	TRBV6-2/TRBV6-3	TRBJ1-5	TGTGCCAGCAGTTACGGCCGTGAGCCCCAGCATTTT	CASSYGREPQHF
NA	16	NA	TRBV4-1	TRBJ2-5	TGCGCCAGCAGCCAAGGTCGGGGGAACAGGGGTCAGACCCAGTACTTC	CASSQGRGNRGQTQYF
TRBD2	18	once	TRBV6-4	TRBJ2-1	TGTGCCAGCAGTGACTCAATTTTACAGCGGGGGGCTCCTAATGAGCAGTTCTTC	CASSDSILQRGAPNEQFF
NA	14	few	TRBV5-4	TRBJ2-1	TGTGCCAGCAGCATGGGGGGCCCGGGCAATGAGCAGTTCTTC	CASSMGGPGNEQFF
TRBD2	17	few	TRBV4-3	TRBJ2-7	TGCGCCAGCAGCCAAGACAGGGTAGCGGGATTATCCTACGAGCAGTACTTC	CASSQDRVAGLSYEQYF
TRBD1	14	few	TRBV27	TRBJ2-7	TGTGCCAGCAGTTTATCTGGGCAGGGGGCGGGACAGAACTTC	CASSLSGQGAGQNF
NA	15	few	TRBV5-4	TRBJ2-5	TGTGCCAGCAGCCCGGAGCCCCGGGTCCTAGGGACCCAGTACTTC	CASSPEPRVLGTQYF
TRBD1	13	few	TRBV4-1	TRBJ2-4	TGCGCCAGCAGCCAAGCCTGGACAGGCATTCAGTACTTC	CASSQAWTGIQYF
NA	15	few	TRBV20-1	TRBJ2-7	TGCAGTGCAAAGCCGGGACCTCTGACTACCTACGAGCAGTACTTC	CSAKPGPLTTYEQYF